The next 30 T cell receptor beta chains were all read from a single sample in a study of cytomegalovirus exposure and HLA in healthy donors (dated by TCRdb to about 2017). Preparation of the library involved the immunoSEQ multiplex PCR assay. A mixture of 60 forward primers for TCR Vbeta segments and 13 reverse primers for TCR Jbeta segments was used in the multiplex PCR. TCRdb carries this immuneACCESS record with in-frame sequences only. Its versions omit some clonotypes, under half of them owing to an unresolved V gene in the studies checked, with the rest unexplained. For this sample there are some 98,000 clones; under 80% appear just once. Of the sample, more than 1.5% falls within the top ten clones. Specimen: PBMCs. These receptors came from a man aged 35 to 55 in good health and CMV-seronegative.

This chain uses TRBV28 with TRBJ1-2, with D tentatively TRBD1 (6 bases). CDR1 MDHEN and CDR2 SYDVKM come from the germline V gene. V lost 5 bases and J 7 bases, leaving 11 bases between the germline ends. The length of the CDR3 is 12 residues. The CDR3 loop reads CASSTTGFGYTF. CDR3 bases: TGTGCCAGCAGTACTACAGGGTTTGGCTACACCTTC.

The chain carries TRBV19 and TRBJ2-1; no clear D gene. CDR1 is LNHDA and CDR2 is SQIVND in the germline V gene (reference sequence). The CDR3 consists of 13 residues. Trimming took 6 bases from V and 5 from J, leaving 11 bases between them. CDR3 DNA: TGTGCCAGTAGAAGACTTAAGGACAATGAGCAGTTCTTC. It specifies CASRRLKDNEQFF. Based on the CDR3 plus reference TRBV19 and TRBJ2-1, the full variable domain is DGGITQSPKYLFRKEGQNVTLSCEQNLNHDAMYWYRQDPGQGLRLIYYSQIVNDFQKGDIAEGYSVSREKKESFPLTVTSAQKNPTAFYLCASRRLKDNEQFFGPGTRLTVL.

The chain is built from TRBV18 and TRBJ1-1, with a tentative D call TRBD1 (5 bases). Germline V gene sequence: CDR1 KGHSH, CDR2 LQKENI. V was clipped by 6 bases and J by 4 bases, with 15 bases between them. The CDR3 consists of 14 residues. CDR3 region: CASSSGLKGTEAFF. In DNA, the CDR3 is TGTGCCAGCTCGTCGGGACTGAAGGGCACTGAAGCTTTCTTT.

The V gene is TRBV13, the J gene TRBJ2-2, with 9 bases that match TRBD1. The CDR3 extends over 15 amino acids. Trimming removed 5 bases from V and 3 bases from J; junction bases left unmatched: 4. Per germline, CDR1 PRHDT and CDR2 FYEKMQ (reference sequence). CDR3 DNA sequence: TGTGCCAGCAGCCAGGGACAGGGAGACACCGGGGAGCTGTTTTTT. Protein: CASSQGQGDTGELFF.

V usage is TRBV5-8 and J usage is TRBJ1-5; TRBD1 aligns across 7 bases. The length of the CDR3 is 13 residues. V lost 5 bases to trimming and J lost 5 bases; unmatched junction nucleotides: 4. Germline V gene sequence: CDR1 SGHTS, CDR2 YDEGEE. DNA of the CDR3: TGTGCCAGCAGGTACAGGGGCGATCAGCCCCAGCATTTT. Translating it yields CASRYRGDQPQHF.

The V gene is TRBV7-9, the J gene TRBJ2-3; 9 nucleotides match TRBD2. Germline assignment: CDR1 SEHNR and CDR2 FQNEAQ (reference sequence). This CDR3 has 15 amino acids. Trimming at V came to 1 base and at J to 3 bases, leaving 2 bases not matched to a gene. Here the CDR3 DNA reads TGTGCCAGCAGCTTAGGGGGACTAGCAACAGATACGCAGTATTTT. It codes for CASSLGGLATDTQYF.

The chain couples TRBV21-1 to TRBJ2-1; the D call TRBD2 from the table was never checked on the DNA. TRBV21-1 is a listed pseudogene. This CDR3 contains 18 residues. The CDR3 DNA sequence: TGTGCCAGCACCTTAATTAATACACTAGCGGGAGCATCTCATGGGCAGTTCTTC. The encoded protein is CASTLINTLAGASHGQFF.

This clone has only a few counts. The V call is TRBV9, the J call TRBJ2-2; perhaps TRBD1 as D (6 bases). The ends were cut back, 4 bases at V and 3 bases at J, with 16 bases in the middle. CDR3 length equals 16 residues. The V gene's germline CDR1 is SGDLS and CDR2 YYNGEE. The CDR3 DNA is TGTGCCAGCAGCCCCTCGTGGACAGATCACACCGGGGAGCTGTTTTTT. Its protein is CASSPSWTDHTGELFF.

This chain connects TRBV2 to TRBJ1-1; TRBD1 agrees at 9 bases. In germline, CDR1 is SNHLY, CDR2 FYNNEI. The CDR3 has 15 residues. V was clipped by 6 bases and J by 4 bases; unmatched bases: 9. In nucleotides, the CDR3 is TGTGCCAGCAGGGGGACAGGGCATAGAGGCACTGAAGCTTTCTTT. Translation gives CASRGTGHRGTEAFF.

The V call is TRBV19, the J call TRBJ2-1; 10 bases line up with TRBD1. This CDR3 spans 14 amino acids. The trim removed 3 bases at V and 8 bases at J, leaving 4 bases unmatched. The germline V gene encodes CDR1 LNHDA and CDR2 SQIVND (reference sequence). CDR3 coding DNA: TGTGCCAGTAGTATGACAGGGGGCGAATATGAGCAGTTCTTC. It yields the protein CASSMTGGEYEQFF.

This chain joins TRBV11-2 and TRBJ2-7; 10 nucleotides line up with TRBD2. Germline assignment: CDR1 SGHAT and CDR2 FQNNGV. The CDR3 covers 17 residues. The trim removed 3 bases at V and 0 bases at J, leaving 8 bases unmatched. Written as DNA, the CDR3 is TGTGCCAGCAGCTTTACGATAGCGGGGGGCGGCTCCTACGAGCAGTACTTC. Translating it yields CASSFTIAGGGSYEQYF.

This clone was detected a few times. The chain carries TRBV7-9 and TRBJ1-1; no clear D gene. CDR3 size: 15 residues. Germline CDR1 reads SEHNR; CDR2 reads FQNEAQ (reference sequence). V was trimmed by 7 bases and J by 7 bases, leaving 22 bases between them. The CDR3 DNA is TGTGCCAGCAAGGGCGGTGGAGGAAGCCTCCTTGAAGCTTTCTTT. It yields the protein CASKGGGGSLLEAFF.

The J gene is TRBJ2-1, the V gene TRBV28; D not certain. Germline V gene sequence: CDR1 MDHEN, CDR2 SYDVKM. This CDR3 spans 12 amino acids. CDR3 sequence reads: CRVCSPYNEQFF. The CDR3 DNA reads TGTCGGGTGTGCAGCCCCTACAATGAGCAGTTCTTC. The variable domain in full, with the rest retrieved from reference TRBV28 and TRBJ2-1, is DVKVTQSSRYLVKRTGEKVFLECVQDMDHENMFWYRQDPGLGLRLIYFSYDVKMKEKGDIPEGYSVSREKKERFSLILESASTNQTSMYLCRVCSPYNEQFFGPGTRLTVL.

V gene TRBV7-6 combines with J gene TRBJ1-3; weak D call: TRBD1 (5 bases). V was pared by 5 bases and J by 2 bases, with 16 bases between. The CDR3 is 16 amino acids. The germline V gene encodes CDR1 SGHVS and CDR2 FNYEAQ. The CDR3 DNA reads TGTGCCAGCAGCCTTAATGGGGCCACCACTGGAAACACCATATATTTT. Translated: CASSLNGATTGNTIYF.

This clone was seen a handful of times. The chain carries TRBV28 and TRBJ1-2; 7 bases line up with TRBD1. The germline gives CDR1 MDHEN, CDR2 SYDVKM. Trimming removed 4 bases from V and 8 bases from J; junction bases left unmatched: 10. CDR3 length: 14 amino acids. The CDR3 loop is CASSSYRGTEGYTF. The DNA for the CDR3 is TGTGCCAGCAGTTCGTACAGGGGAACTGAGGGCTACACCTTC.

This clone came up a few times. The chain links TRBV9 to TRBJ2-3, with 7 positions matching TRBD2. Per germline, CDR1 SGDLS and CDR2 YYNGEE. Trimming took 2 bases from V and 3 from J; bases not matched to a gene: 6. The CDR3 has 15 residues. Here the CDR3 reads CASSVPSAGTDTQYF. As DNA, the CDR3 is TGTGCCAGCAGCGTGCCGTCAGCGGGAACAGATACGCAGTATTTT.

The V gene is TRBV27, the J gene TRBJ1-5; D gene ambiguous. Deletions cut 2 bases from V and 6 bases from J, with 14 bases between. The CDR3 totals 15 residues. Germline assignment: CDR1 MNHEY and CDR2 SMNVEV (reference sequence). The chain's CDR3 is CASSLEAGWSQPQHF. The CDR3 DNA is TGTGCCAGCAGTTTAGAGGCTGGATGGAGTCAGCCCCAGCATTTT.

The J gene is TRBJ2-7, the V gene TRBV11-2; no firm D call. V gave up 1 base and J gave up 0 bases, with 7 bases separating them. Germline V gene data show CDR1 as SGHAT and CDR2 as FQNNGV. The CDR3 runs to 14 residues. CDR3 residues: CASSLGFSSYEQYF. CDR3 in DNA: TGTGCCAGCAGCTTAGGCTTCAGCTCCTACGAGCAGTACTTC. The entire variable domain, with the rest obtained from reference TRBV11-2 and TRBJ2-7, is as follows: EAGVAQSPRYKIIEKRQSVAFWCNPISGHATLYWYQQILGQGPKLLIQFQNNGVVDDSQLPKDRFSAERLKGVDSTLKIQPAKLEDSAVYLCASSLGFSSYEQYFGPGTRLTVT.

The chain employs TRBV5-4 and TRBJ2-2, with 8 nucleotides matching TRBD1. Per the germline V gene, CDR1 is SGHNT and CDR2 is YYREEE (reference sequence). J gave up 4 bases and V 2 bases, and 4 bases lay outside the gene matches. The CDR3 is 15 amino acids. The CDR3 nucleotides read TGTGCCAGCAGCTTTCAGGGGGCAGCCACCGGGGAGCTGTTTTTT. Translation: CASSFQGAATGELFF. The whole variable domain, filled in from reference TRBV5-4 and TRBJ2-2, reads ETGVTQSPTHLIKTRGQQVTLRCSSQSGHNTVSWYQQALGQGPQFIFQYYREEENGRGNFPPRFSGLQFPNYSSELNVNALELDDSALYLCASSFQGAATGELFFGEGSRLTVL.

The chain employs TRBV10-1 and TRBJ1-2; 8 positions match TRBD1. The CDR3 is 11 amino acids. The V gene's germline CDR1 is WNHNN and CDR2 SYGVQD (reference sequence). The CDR3 sequence is CATRTGNGYTF. DNA of the CDR3: TGCGCGACCCGGACAGGGAACGGCTACACCTTC.

This chain links TRBV14 with TRBJ2-7; 9 bases line up with TRBD2. CDR1 is SGHDN and CDR2 is FVKESK in the germline V gene. With V trimmed by 5 bases and J by 4 bases, 9 bases remained unmatched. The CDR3 is made up of 15 amino acids. This CDR3 reads CASSSLSGGSYEQYF. CDR3 nucleotide sequence: TGTGCCAGCAGCTCACTTAGCGGGGGATCGTACGAGCAGTACTTC. The variable domain in full, with the rest retrieved from reference TRBV14 and TRBJ2-7, is EAGVTQFPSHSVIEKGQTVTLRCDPISGHDNLYWYRRVMGKEIKFLLHFVKESKQDESGMPNNRFLAERTGGTYSTLKVQPAELEDSGVYFCASSSLSGGSYEQYFGPGTRLTVT.

This clone turned up a few times. The chain combines TRBV7-2 with TRBJ1-2; the D gene is possibly TRBD1 (6 bases). This CDR3 spans 13 amino acids. The germline gives CDR1 SGHTA, CDR2 FQGNSA. V gave up 5 bases and J gave up 5 bases, with 12 bases separating them. The CDR3 coding sequence is TGTGCCAGCAGCCCCGACAGGTCGTATGGCTACACCTTC. Amino acid sequence: CASSPDRSYGYTF.

The rearrangement links TRBV6-1 to TRBJ1-5; 7 bases agree with TRBD1. Germline lookup yields CDR1 MNHNS and CDR2 SASEGT. The V segment lost 6 bases and the J segment 8 bases; nucleotides outside the gene matches: 7. The CDR3 length is 13 residues. The CDR3 region is CASRPGQLKPQHF. The DNA of the CDR3 is TGTGCCAGCAGACCGGGACAGCTAAAGCCCCAGCATTTT.

The chain joins TRBV28 to TRBJ2-1; 7 positions agree with TRBD2. V lost 2 bases to trimming and J lost 5 bases; unmatched junction nucleotides: 9. Germline V gene lookup returns CDR1 MDHEN and CDR2 SYDVKM. CDR3 size: 16 residues. CDR3 protein: CASSLSGAGGHNEQFF. The DNA for the CDR3 is TGTGCCAGCAGTTTAAGCGGGGCAGGTGGCCACAATGAGCAGTTCTTC.

This chain uses TRBV28 with TRBJ1-2, with D unresolved. This CDR3 contains 12 residues. Trimming stripped 3 bases from V and 8 bases from J, with 10 bases between. Germline V gene sequence: CDR1 MDHEN, CDR2 SYDVKM. CDR3 protein: CASSLRVGGYTF. The CDR3 coding sequence is TGTGCCAGCAGTTTGAGGGTCGGAGGCTACACCTTC.

The V and J genes are TRBV7-6 and TRBJ2-7; 9 nucleotides agree with TRBD1. This CDR3 contains 15 residues. V shed 3 bases, J shed 2 bases, and the junction held 5 bases outside the gene matches. The germline gives CDR1 SGHVS, CDR2 FNYEAQ. CDR3 nucleotide sequence: TGTGCCAGCAGCTTGGGGACAGGGTACCCCTACGAGCAGTACTTC. Its protein product is CASSLGTGYPYEQYF.

A note on this clone: One end of the junction does not line up with germline, which may come from a read error. The J gene is TRBJ2-1, the V gene TRBV7-9; 10 bases match TRBD2. The CDR3 totals 15 residues. Germline CDR1 SEHNR, CDR2 FQNEAQ (reference sequence). In DNA, the CDR3 is TGTTCCAGCAGCTTAGTAGAACTAGCGGGATCTGTTCAGTTCTTC. It codes for CSSSLVELAGSVQFF.

This clone was seen more than once but under ten times. V usage is TRBV7-9 and J usage is TRBJ2-7; 7 bases are a match to TRBD1. Germline CDR1 is SEHNR and CDR2 is FQNEAQ (reference sequence). The CDR3 runs to 16 residues. V lost 4 bases to trimming and J lost 4 bases; unmatched junction nucleotides: 13. The CDR3 DNA follows: TGTGCCAGCAGCTACCCCGGACAGGTACTCTTTTACGAGCAGTACTTC. It yields the protein CASSYPGQVLFYEQYF.

The V call is TRBV4-2, the J call TRBJ2-5; 9 bases are a match to TRBD2. J lost 2 bases, V lost 4 bases, and 2 bases had no gene match. CDR3 length: 14 residues. From germline, CDR1 is LGHNA and CDR2 YNFKEQ. CDR3 bases: TGTGCCAGCAGCCCCAGCGGGGGGCAAGAGACCCAGTACTTC. Its translation: CASSPSGGQETQYF.

The chain couples TRBV6-5 to TRBJ2-1, with 8 nucleotides matching TRBD1. This CDR3 spans 15 amino acids. Germline values: CDR1 MNHEY, CDR2 SVGAGI. With 6 bases clipped from V and 2 bases from J, the junction kept 6 bases outside the gene matches. For the CDR3, the DNA is TGTGCCAGCAGCCACGACAGGGGCGCCTACAATGAGCAGTTCTTC. Translation gives CASSHDRGAYNEQFF.